Listed below are T cell receptor beta chains from one sample, sequenced in a study of post-analysis software for immune sequencing data. Each CDR3 protein gets one entry after TCRdb re-called the PCR reads with MiXCR. The table lists approximately 440,000 distinct CDR3 sequences, approximately 46% of them singletons, with around 10% in the top ten. The sample consisted of blood. The receptors were sampled from a girl aged 5-17 years with multiple sclerosis. CDR3s include the opening cysteine and the closing phenylalanine or tryptophan. Each record gives: J gene, D gene, clone size, V gene, CDR3 DNA, CDR3 protein. The D gene is left open where the match is weak. A row's size may be missing; if present it is once, few, many or a size class.

TRBJ2-5 TRBD2 once TRBV6-5 TGTGCCAGCAGTTATTCCTTAGCGGGCCAAGAGACCCAGTACTTC CASSYSLAGQETQYF
TRBJ1-1 . . TRBV9 TGTGCCAGCAGCGGACAGCCGAACACTGAAGCTTTCTTT CASSGQPNTEAFF
TRBJ2-6 . . TRBV20-1 TGCAGCGTCCCGGGACACTTCTCTGGGGCCAACGTCCGGACTTTC CSVPGHFSGANVRTF
TRBJ2-5 . few TRBV20-1 TGCAGTGCACTCCCTGGGTCGCAAGAGACCCAGTACTTC CSALPGSQETQYF
TRBJ2-7 . few TRBV12-3/TRBV12-4 TGTGCCAGCAGTTTGGTACTTTCTGGCGAGCAGTACTTC CASSLVLSGEQYF
TRBJ2-5 TRBD1 . TRBV20-1 TGCAGTGCTACCACGACAGGGGCAGAGACCCAGTACTTC CSATTTGAETQYF
TRBJ2-5 . . TRBV5-1 TGCGCCAGCAGCTTTGGGTGGTCAGAGACCCAGTACTTC CASSFGWSETQYF
TRBJ1-2 TRBD1 . TRBV11-2 TGTGCCAGCAGCCCCGAACAGGGGAACTATGGCTACATCTTC CASSPEQGNYGYIF
TRBJ2-7 TRBD1 . TRBV5-1 TGCGCCAGCAGCACGGGACAGGGAGGCTACGAGCAGTACTTC CASSTGQGGYEQYF
TRBJ1-1 TRBD1 few TRBV20-1 TGCAGTGCTAGAGAGACAGGGGGGAACACTGAAGCTTTCTTT CSARETGGNTEAFF
TRBJ1-1 . . TRBV29-1 TGCAGCGTTCTGGACGGGGGGGTAGGGACTGAAGCTTTCTTT CSVLDGGVGTEAFF
TRBJ2-7 . . TRBV6-2/TRBV6-3 TGTGCCAGCAGCAACGGCTACGAGCAGTACTTC CASSNGYEQYF
TRBJ1-2 . . TRBV6-2/TRBV6-3 TGTGCCAGCAGCCAAGGACGGATCTATGGCTACACCTTC CASSQGRIYGYTF
TRBJ2-1 . few TRBV10-3 TGTGCCATCAGTGAACTAGCCGGGGGCTACAATGAGCAGTTCTTC CAISELAGGYNEQFF
TRBJ2-1 . . TRBV5-1 TGCGCCAGCAGCCGGGGATCCCCCGCTGAGCAGTTCTTC CASSRGSPAEQFF
TRBJ2-3 . . TRBV4-2 TGTGCCAGCAGCCAAGACCATGCAGGGGCCGCAGATACGCAGTATTTT CASSQDHAGAADTQYF
TRBJ2-7 . . TRBV3-1 TGTGCCAGCAGCCAAGATCCACAGGGTGCAGTCGAGCAGTACTTC CASSQDPQGAVEQYF
TRBJ1-6 . . TRBV28 TGTACCAGCAGTTCTAGGACAGCTTATAATTCACCCCTCCACTTT CTSSSRTAYNSPLHF
TRBJ2-1 TRBD2 . TRBV7-3 TGTGCCAGCAGCTTATGGGTGGCCGGGAGGGCCTCCTACAATGAGCAGTTCTTC CASSLWVAGRASYNEQFF
TRBJ2-5 . . TRBV7-7 TGTGCTAGCAGCTTAGGCGGCTACCAAGAGACCCAGTACTTC CASSLGGYQETQYF
TRBJ2-7 TRBD2 few TRBV2 TGTGCCAGCAGCAAACCTAGCGGCCGTTCCTACGAGCAGTACTTC CASSKPSGRSYEQYF
TRBJ2-1 TRBD1 few TRBV29-1 TGCAGCGTTGATAGACCGACAGGGCTGGGGTGGGATGAGCAGTTCTTC CSVDRPTGLGWDEQFF
TRBJ1-6 TRBD1 . TRBV19 TGTGCCAGCACAGCGGGGACAGGGCGGAATTCACCCCTCCACTTT CASTAGTGRNSPLHF
TRBJ1-6 TRBD1 . TRBV28 TGTGCCAGCAGTTCGGGACAGACCAGAAATTCACCCCTCCACTTT CASSSGQTRNSPLHF
TRBJ1-2 . few TRBV28 TGTGCCAGCAGTTCCGAGGGAGTTGACAGCTATGGCTACACCTTC CASSSEGVDSYGYTF
TRBJ2-5 TRBD2 . TRBV7-2 TGTGCCAGCAGTTCAAGCGGGGGGAGGTCAGAGACCCAGTACTTC CASSSSGGRSETQYF
TRBJ1-2 TRBD1 . TRBV5-1 TGCGCCAGCAGCCCCGGGACAGGGGGCTTTTCCCACTATGGCTACACCTTC CASSPGTGGFSHYGYTF
TRBJ2-7 TRBD2 . TRBV15 TGTGCCACCAGCAGAGATAGGGCTAGCGGGCCTGAGCAGTACTTC CATSRDRASGPEQYF
TRBJ1-6 . . TRBV5-1 TGCGCCAGCAGCTTGGTTGCGGGCAGCGGAAATTCACCCCTCCACTTT CASSLVAGSGNSPLHF
TRBJ2-3 TRBD2 few TRBV12-3/TRBV12-4 TGTGCCAGCAGTTTCCCAGGTGGGGGGGGAGATACGCAGTATTTT CASSFPGGGGDTQYF
TRBJ2-4 TRBD2 few TRBV6-6 TGTGCCAGCAGCAGCCGGGGGGTAGCCAAAAACATTCAGTACTTC CASSSRGVAKNIQYF
TRBJ2-1 . . TRBV6-5 TGTGCCAGCAGTTACTCGCGGATAGATACCCAGTTCTTC CASSYSRIDTQFF
TRBJ2-5 . few TRBV5-1 TGCGCCAGCAGCTTGGCCGGCGGCGGGCGAGAGACCCAGTACTTC CASSLAGGGRETQYF
TRBJ2-5 . few TRBV7-3 TGTGCCAGCAGCCGAACGGCCGGGGAGACCCAGTACTTC CASSRTAGETQYF
TRBJ1-5 . few TRBV6-1 TGTGCCAGCAGTGAAGGCGGCACGGCGGCGCCCCAGCATTTT CASSEGGTAAPQHF
TRBJ2-3 TRBD1 . TRBV29-1 TGCAGCGTGTGCCGGGACAGGGAAACAGATACGCAGTATTTT CSVCRDRETDTQYF